Listed below are T cell receptor beta chains from one sample, sequenced in a study of monozygotic twins with inflammatory bowel disease. One entry per CDR3 protein, without DNA, is what TCRdb gives after re-calling the 5' RACE reads. The sample holds a few hundred thousand distinct CDR3 sequences. The sequenced material came from blood. Source of these receptors: a human donor with ulcerative colitis or Crohn's disease, or a healthy co-twin of an affected twin (not recorded which). Both conserved end residues are part of each CDR3.

J gene	V gene	CDR3 protein
TRBJ1-5	TRBV12-3/TRBV12-4	CASSLRGVDNQPQHF
TRBJ2-7	TRBV3-1	CASSQDLSSYEQYF
TRBJ2-5	TRBV6-1	CASSEGHGTQYF
TRBJ1-5	TRBV5-5	CASSLRGEGQPQHF
TRBJ2-1	TRBV4-3	CASSQRLAADNEQFF
TRBJ1-2	TRBV20-1	CSAAIRSYGYTF
TRBJ2-7	TRBV18	CASSLGTDVAYEQYF
TRBJ1-6	TRBV29-1	CSIGVGANSPLHF
TRBJ2-7	TRBV20-1	CSARGPTGQGSYEQYF
TRBJ1-6	TRBV9	CASSLGTDDSPLHF
TRBJ2-7	TRBV29-1	CSVQVGQSYEQYF
TRBJ2-3	TRBV12-3/TRBV12-4	CASSLGVGRSTDTQYF
TRBJ2-2	TRBV5-6	CASSLGLLHTGELFF
TRBJ1-1	TRBV7-9	CASSLVRGTAEAFF
TRBJ2-3	TRBV24-1	CATSDPAGDDTQYF
TRBJ2-7	TRBV4-2	CASSQDGAKWYEQYF
TRBJ2-5	TRBV2	CASSRTSGQETQYF
TRBJ2-6	TRBV6-4	CASSELGGSNVLTF
TRBJ2-7	TRBV20-1	CSARAGPYEQYF
TRBJ1-1	TRBV4-2	CASSQPLGDTEAFF
TRBJ2-7	TRBV7-9	CASSFSGSEQYF
TRBJ2-1	TRBV5-1	CASSFRLGSVGNEQFF
TRBJ2-1	TRBV20-1	CSARERGVTYNEQFF
TRBJ2-2	TRBV11-2	CASKKGQGMTTGELFF
TRBJ2-2	TRBV5-6	CASSPAGGPRTGELFF
TRBJ2-7	TRBV12-3/TRBV12-4	CASSRKTVTYEQYF
TRBJ2-2	TRBV3-1	CASSQASTGELFF
TRBJ1-2	TRBV5-1	CASSPGRGAPYGYTF
TRBJ2-7	TRBV30	CAWSPSEDSFLSYEQYF
TRBJ2-1	TRBV5-1	CASSLGGPGLYNEQFF
TRBJ1-1	TRBV10-3	CAISPRQLNTEAFF
TRBJ2-5	TRBV2	CASWGQETQYF
TRBJ2-7	TRBV27	CASSNDLDSLEQYF
TRBJ2-7	TRBV27	CASSLRRGQGYEQYF
TRBJ1-3	TRBV7-1	CASSSHLSGGTIYF
TRBJ2-3	TRBV29-1	CSVGGTGLPTDTQYF
TRBJ2-7	TRBV18	CASSPQGAHYEQYF
TRBJ1-1	TRBV20-1	CSAWTANTEAFF
TRBJ2-7	TRBV28	CASTGGRPSYEQYF